The 17 T cell receptor beta chains in this list originate from one sample, sequenced in a study of prognosis after radiotherapy for stage I lung cancer. Template was genomic DNA; TCR beta CDR3 amplified in two multiplex PCR rounds. Specific primers for each TRBV and TRBJ gene were what first-round PCR used. One entry per CDR3 protein, called by TCRdb with MiXCR from the multiplex PCR reads. The data contain about 20,000 distinct CDR3 sequences, approximately 45% of them seen just once; the ten biggest clones take up 33%. Sequenced here: PBMCs, sampled before or after stereotactic body radiation therapy (not recorded which). The receptors derive from a donor of 50 years or more with non-small cell lung cancer.

CDR3 nucleotide sequence: TGCGCCAGCAGCGCAACAGGGGAGGTACTCTATGGCTACACCTTC. Encoded protein: CASSATGEVLYGYTF. J is TRBJ1-2 and V is TRBV5-1; 7 bases line up with TRBD1. The V segment lost 4 bases and the J segment 4 bases; nucleotides outside the gene matches: 10. The germline V gene has CDR1 SGHRS and CDR2 YFSETQ. The CDR3 contains 15 residues.

In its sample, this clonotype is medium-sized. The V and J genes are TRBV6-1 and TRBJ2-7; D tentatively reads TRBD1 or TRBD2 (7 bases each). The CDR3 consists of 17 residues. V was cut by 8 bases and J by 6 bases, with 29 bases left in between. Germline values: CDR1 MNHNS, CDR2 SASEGT. CDR3 amino acids: CASQGGGGGYSRFEQYF. The CDR3 region has the DNA TGTGCCAGCCAAGGAGGGGGCGGGGGATACTCTAGGTTCGAGCAGTACTTC.

The V call is TRBV6-1, the J call TRBJ2-7; perhaps TRBD1 as D (6 bases). The germline V gene has CDR1 MNHNS and CDR2 SASEGT. This CDR3 comprises 14 residues. V was trimmed by 3 bases and J by 7 bases, leaving 16 bases between them. CDR3 region: CASSDLQGAGEQYF. CDR3 nucleotide sequence: TGTGCCAGCAGTGACCTACAGGGAGCAGGGGAGCAGTACTTC.

This clonotype was recorded at least ten times. The CDR3 coding sequence is TGTGCCAGCAGTTTGGGGACAGGGTATGAAAAACTGTTTTTT. As protein: CASSLGTGYEKLFF. V is TRBV28 and J is TRBJ1-4; the match to TRBD1 covers 9 bases. The CDR3 spans 14 residues. Germline V gives CDR1 MDHEN, CDR2 SYDVKM. The J segment lost 6 bases and the V segment lost 3 bases, leaving 2 bases of the junction unmatched.

A few counts support this clonotype. This may be a read error: a much more frequent sequence differs by one nucleotide. The rearrangement joins TRBV10-3 to TRBJ2-1; the match to TRBD1 covers 10 bases. J gave up 9 bases and V 5 bases, and 7 bases lay outside the gene matches. The CDR3 has 14 residues. The germline CDR1 and CDR2 sequences are ENHRY and SYGVKD. The CDR3 sequence is CAISYDRGRVEQFF. CDR3 sequence (DNA): TGTGCCATCAGTTACGACAGGGGGCGGGTTGAGCAGTTCTTC.

This clonotype was counted ten times or more. The CDR3 nucleotides read TGTGCCAGCAGTGAAGGTGACAGGTGGAGCACCGGGGAGCTGTTTTTT. Protein product: CASSEGDRWSTGELFF. The V gene is TRBV2, the J gene TRBJ2-2, with a weak D call TRBD1 (6 bases). The CDR3 length is 16 residues. Germline CDR1 is SNHLY and CDR2 is FYNNEI. Trimming cost V 1 base and J 4 bases, with 13 bases left between them.

This clonotype was seen repeatedly, ten times or more. The chain carries TRBV6-1 and TRBJ1-4; no reliable D call. V gave up 4 bases and J gave up 4 bases, with 16 bases separating them. CDR1 and CDR2 from the germline V gene are MNHNS and SASEGT. CDR3 size: 16 residues. This CDR3 is CASSVDLPYLNEKLFF. CDR3 DNA sequence: TGTGCCAGCAGTGTGGATCTTCCTTACCTTAATGAAAAACTGTTTTTT.

This clonotype was observed at least ten times. V is TRBV6-1 and J is TRBJ2-7, with D perhaps assigned TRBD1 or TRBD2 (6 bases each). This CDR3 is 13 amino acids long. V lost 7 bases, J lost 7 bases, and 17 bases lay in between. The germline V gene has CDR1 MNHNS and CDR2 SASEGT. This CDR3 reads CASTPNRAGEQYF. Written as DNA, the CDR3 is TGTGCCAGCACCCCCAACAGGGCGGGGGAGCAGTACTTC.

The J gene is TRBJ2-3, the V gene TRBV28; D remains unclear. The CDR3 loop spans 11 amino acids. Per germline, CDR1 MDHEN and CDR2 SYDVKM. V lost 4 bases, J lost 5 bases, and 4 bases lay in between. In DNA form, the CDR3 reads TGTGCCAGCAGTTCGGGAGATACGCAGTATTTT. This codes for CASSSGDTQYF.

This clonotype was counted many times. The rearrangement uses TRBV7-7 and TRBJ2-5, with D possibly being TRBD2 (5 bases). Between the trimmed V and J ends, which lost 1 base and 1 base, there was a span of 16 bases. CDR1 is SSHAT, CDR2 FNYEAQ, per germline (reference sequence). The CDR3 consists of 17 residues. The CDR3 reads CASSLGLSSRSQETQYF. In DNA, the CDR3 is TGTGCCAGCAGCTTAGGACTATCCAGTCGAAGCCAAGAGACCCAGTACTTC.

The table lists this clonotype with many counts. The chain couples TRBV5-4 to TRBJ1-2; 8 bases align to TRBD1. This CDR3 has 15 residues. Unmatched junction bases numbered 4, after V lost 3 bases and J lost 0 bases. Germline values: CDR1 SGHNT, CDR2 YYREEE (reference sequence). CDR3 in amino acids: CASSSTGGANYGYTF. Written as DNA, the CDR3 is TGTGCCAGCAGCTCTACAGGGGGAGCTAACTATGGCTACACCTTC.

The CDR3, as DNA: TGTGCCAGCGGTCAACAGGGGAAAAACACCGGGGAGCTGTTTTTT. It yields the protein CASGQQGKNTGELFF. This rearrangement joins TRBV6-2 or TRBV6-3 to TRBJ2-2, with 7 bases that match TRBD1. V dropped 8 bases and J dropped 2; count of bases not matched to a gene: 8. Germline-derived CDR1 and CDR2 are MNHEY and SVGEGT. This CDR3 spans 15 amino acids.

This clonotype was recorded many times. This chain connects TRBV5-4 to TRBJ1-2; maybe TRBD1 (6 bases). Between the trimmed V and J ends, which lost 3 bases and 5 bases, there was a span of 14 bases. The V gene's germline CDR1 is SGHNT and CDR2 YYREEE (reference sequence). The length of the CDR3 is 14 residues. CDR3: CASSSDRFSYGYTF. CDR3 in DNA: TGTGCCAGCAGCTCGGACAGATTTAGTTATGGCTACACCTTC.

This clonotype was detected many times. The chain combines TRBV20-1 with TRBJ2-7; 8 bases match TRBD1. The CDR3 has 14 amino acids. Germline V gives CDR1 DFQATT, CDR2 SNEGSKA (reference sequence). The trim removed 3 bases at V and 5 bases at J, leaving 9 bases unmatched. In nucleotides, the CDR3 is TGCAGTGCTAGCAGACAGGGGACGGCCGACGAGCAGTACTTC. Protein: CSASRQGTADEQYF.

On this clonotype: The likely explanation is a read error, given a far larger clone one base away. The chain combines TRBV27 with TRBJ2-5; 10 bases are shared with TRBD2. TRBJ2-1 matches the DNA end more closely, so the J call is doubtful. From germline, CDR1 is MNHEY and CDR2 SMNVEV (reference sequence). The CDR3 runs to 15 residues. CDR3 residues: CANRLRAGGVYEQFF. The CDR3 coding sequence is TGTGCCAACCGCCTTAGAGCGGGAGGGGTCTATGAGCAGTTCTTC.

A single count supports this clonotype. The CDR3 DNA is TGTGCCAGCAGCTTAGACGGAGGGGCCTACAATGAGCAGTTCTTC. It encodes CASSLDGGAYNEQFF. The chain links TRBV7-9 to TRBJ2-1, with D possibly being TRBD2 (6 bases). V lost 1 base to trimming and J lost 2 bases, with 9 bases between them. The CDR3 spans 15 residues. Germline loops: CDR1 SEHNR, CDR2 FQNEAQ (reference sequence).

There are many counts of this clonotype. The chain recombines TRBV7-9 with TRBJ1-6, with D unresolved. This CDR3 has 13 residues. Trimming took 1 base from V and 9 from J, leaving 7 bases between them. Per the germline V gene, CDR1 is SEHNR and CDR2 is FQNEAQ (reference sequence). CDR3 DNA: TGTGCCAGCAGCTTAGAGGATAGTTCACCCCTCCACTTT. This encodes CASSLEDSSPLHF. Looking up the rest from reference TRBV7-9 and TRBJ1-6 gives the full variable domain: DTGVSQNPRHKITKRGQNVTFRCDPISEHNRLYWYRQTLGQGPEFLTYFQNEAQLEKSRLLSDRFSAERPKGSFSTLEIQRTEQGDSAMYLCASSLEDSSPLHFGNGTRLTVT.